Shown below are 30 T cell receptor beta chains from a single sample sequenced in a study of spatial heterogeneity in lung cancer. Time point: sample taken at primary tumor resection. Whole RNA, isolated from tumor, nontumor lung or frozen PBMC, was sequenced without prior sorting. TCRdb independently ran MiXCR on the 5' RACE reads; one entry per CDR3 protein. Of approximately 12,000 distinct CDR3 sequences in the sample, 6.2% were seen once. Sequenced here: normal lung tissue next to the tumor, sampled at surgery. The origin of the receptors is a male donor with early-stage non-small cell lung cancer.

This clonotype was seen ten or more times. Because the library targeted alpha chains, this beta chain is an off-target read whose size means little. V gene TRBV6-6 combines with J gene TRBJ2-2; D perhaps matches TRBD2 (6 bases). The CDR3 has 16 residues. V shed 5 bases and J shed 0 bases, with 13 bases lying between them. CDR1 is MNHNY, CDR2 SVGAGI, per germline (reference sequence). The CDR3 reads CASSGHGGTNTGELFF. DNA for the CDR3: TGTGCCAGCAGTGGCCATGGGGGGACGAACACCGGGGAGCTGTTTTTT.

There are a few counts of this clonotype. The library was built for alpha chains, so this beta chain is an off-target read and its size means little. The chain links TRBV19 to TRBJ1-5; TRBD1 might be the D (5 bases). The V and J ends lost 4 bases and 2 bases respectively, with 15 bases between them. Germline lookup yields CDR1 LNHDA and CDR2 SQIVND (reference sequence). The CDR3 sequence is 16 residues long. CDR3 bases: TGTGCCAGTAGTACAATGGGGGGATCGGGCAATCAGCCCCAGCATTTT. Its translation: CASSTMGGSGNQPQHF.

Many counts were recorded for this clonotype. This beta chain appears as a stray read in a library generated for alpha chains; its size is not informative. This chain uses TRBV3-1 with TRBJ2-3; D is unresolved. This CDR3 is 14 amino acids long. Per germline, CDR1 LGHDT and CDR2 YNNKEL (reference sequence). V was pared by 1 base and J by 1 base, with 6 bases between. DNA of the CDR3: TGTGCCAGCAGCCAAGGAAGGGGCACAGATACGCAGTATTTT. Translated, it gives CASSQGRGTDTQYF.

Comments on this clonotype: This beta chain came through as a stray read in a library set up for alpha chains, and its size says little. This chain connects TRBV5-4 to TRBJ2-1; the D gene is possibly TRBD1 (5 bases). The V and J ends lost 4 bases and 13 bases respectively, with 18 bases between them. CDR3 length equals 13 residues. From germline, CDR1 is SGHNT and CDR2 YYREEE (reference sequence). CDR3 DNA: TGTGCCAGCAGCACCGAAGACAGTCGTGACCAGTTCTTC. It codes for CASSTEDSRDQFF.

This clonotype was seen ten or more times. This beta chain represents an off-target read in a library built for alpha chains; its size is of limited meaning. The genes are TRBV20-1 and TRBJ1-1; D gene unclear. The germline CDR1 and CDR2 sequences are DFQATT and SNEGSKA (reference sequence). V lost 5 bases, J lost 5 bases, and 9 bases lay in between. This CDR3 spans 11 amino acids. In DNA form, the CDR3 reads TGCAGTGCTCCAGTGAGGACTGAAGCTTTCTTT. Amino acid sequence: CSAPVRTEAFF.

This clonotype came up many times. The library was built for alpha chains, so this beta chain is an off-target read and its size means little. V and J are TRBV12-3 or TRBV12-4 and TRBJ2-7, with D possibly TRBD2 on 6 matching bases. This CDR3 spans 16 amino acids. V dropped 5 bases and J dropped 3 bases, with 20 bases sitting between them. The CDR3 loop is CASSLILAVEDYEQYF. CDR3 DNA: TGTGCCAGCAGTCTAATACTAGCTGTCGAAGACTACGAGCAGTACTTC.

This clonotype was detected a few times. Within a library made for alpha chains, this beta chain is off target, and its count is uninformative. The rearrangement uses TRBV9 and TRBJ2-7; TRBD1 matches at 10 bases. The CDR3 spans 18 residues. CDR1 and CDR2 (germline): SGDLS, YYNGEE. Germline trimming cut 4 bases from V and 7 bases from J; bases unmatched to any gene: 20. CDR3 sequence: CASSPTGGSLSPYQEQYF. The CDR3 nucleotides read TGTGCCAGCAGCCCGACAGGGGGCTCCTTATCCCCGTACCAGGAGCAGTACTTC.

To note about this clonotype: This beta chain turned up in a library designed for alpha chains; as an off-target read, its abundance says little. This sequence joins TRBV5-1 and TRBJ1-6; 7 nucleotides align to TRBD1. The CDR3 contains 16 residues. After removal of 3 bases from V and 6 bases from J, the junction contained 9 bases not matched to a gene. Germline values: CDR1 SGHRS, CDR2 YFSETQ. As DNA, the CDR3 is TGCGCCAGCAGCTCCGGACAGGTTCCAACTAATTCACCCCTCCACTTT. Its translation is CASSSGQVPTNSPLHF.

This clonotype came up a few times. For a library built for alpha chains, this beta chain is a stray read; little rests on its size. The V and J genes are TRBV5-6 and TRBJ2-3; D is perhaps TRBD2 (6 bases). CDR3 length: 15 amino acids. The V end lost 0 bases, the J end lost 2 bases, and 10 bases lay between the germline ends. From germline, CDR1 is SGHDT and CDR2 YYEEEE. This CDR3 is CASSLGTTYTDTQYF. DNA of the CDR3: TGTGCCAGCAGCTTGGGGACTACCTACACAGATACGCAGTATTTT.

This clonotype was seen more than once but under ten times. Being off target in a library aimed at alpha chains, this beta chain has a size of little meaning. The rearrangement uses TRBV12-3 or TRBV12-4 and TRBJ2-7, with 7 bases matching TRBD1. CDR3 size: 13 residues. The V and J ends lost 1 base and 4 bases, in that order; junction bases with no gene match: 1. This chain's CDR3 is CASSLETGYEQYF. CDR3 nucleotides: TGTGCCAGCAGTTTAGAGACAGGGTACGAGCAGTACTTC.

This clonotype has at least ten counts. This beta chain came through as a stray read in a library set up for alpha chains, and its size says little. The chain uses TRBV10-1 and TRBJ2-3, with 14 bases identical to TRBD2. Germline lookup yields CDR1 WNHNN and CDR2 SYGVQD (reference sequence). The CDR3 consists of 17 residues. With 8 bases clipped from V and 4 bases from J, the junction kept 11 bases outside the gene matches. The CDR3, as DNA: TGCGCCAGCCGACTAGCGGGAGGGCCGTTCTTGGCAGATACGCAGTATTTT. Amino acids: CASRLAGGPFLADTQYF.

In its sample, this clonotype is medium-sized. Since the library was made to target alpha chains, this beta chain is a stray read and its abundance is not meaningful. The chain recombines TRBV7-2 with TRBJ1-4; D gene ambiguous. V was shortened by 1 base and J by 12 bases, with 12 bases between the two germline ends. The germline V gene encodes CDR1 SGHTA and CDR2 FQGNSA. The CDR3 is 13 amino acids. CDR3 sequence (DNA): TGTGCCAGCAGCTTAGAATCCAACCGACAACTGTTTTTT. Its translation is CASSLESNRQLFF. Full variable domain (outside the CDR3, taken from reference TRBV7-2 and TRBJ1-4): GAGVSQSPSNKVTEKGKDVELRCDPISGHTALYWYRQSLGQGLEFLIYFQGNSAPDKSGLPSDRFSAERTGGSVSTLTIQRTQQEDSAVYLCASSLESNRQLFFGSGTQLSVL.

Concerning this clonotype itself: For a library built for alpha chains, this beta chain is a stray read; little rests on its size. V and J are TRBV7-2 and TRBJ2-3; 7 bases agree with TRBD2. The CDR3 extends over 16 amino acids. V was clipped by 5 bases and J by 0 bases; unmatched bases: 8. Germline V CDR1 and CDR2: SGHTA, FQGNSA. CDR3 protein: CASSPRQGGSTDTQYF. CDR3 DNA: TGTGCCAGCAGCCCCAGGCAGGGAGGGAGCACAGATACGCAGTATTTT.

About this clonotype: This beta chain is an off-target read within a library intended for alpha chains, so its frequency means little. The V and J genes are TRBV12-5 and TRBJ1-6, with D perhaps matching TRBD1 (5 bases). CDR3 length: 16 amino acids. The ends were cut back, 1 base at V and 0 bases at J, with 7 bases in the middle. Germline-derived CDR1 and CDR2 are LGHNT and FRNRAP. The CDR3, as DNA: TGTGCTAGTGGTTTGGACAGGCGCTCCTATAATTCACCCCTCCACTTT. Its protein product is CASGLDRRSYNSPLHF.

This clonotype was detected many times. The library was prepared for alpha chains; this beta chain is a stray read, so its frequency means little. This chain joins TRBV30 and TRBJ1-2; D unclear. V dropped 0 bases and J dropped 0 bases, with 8 bases sitting between them. The CDR3 totals 14 residues. Germline CDR1 is GTSNPN and CDR2 is SVGIG (reference sequence). CDR3 region: CAWSVKVPNYGYTF. The DNA for the CDR3 is TGTGCCTGGAGTGTTAAAGTCCCTAACTATGGCTACACCTTC.

This clonotype showed up many times. A library made for alpha chains picked up this beta chain off target, so its size means little. V is TRBV5-1 and J is TRBJ2-7; TRBD2 is a possible D gene (6 bases). V gave up 0 bases and J gave up 7 bases, with 11 bases separating them. The germline gives CDR1 SGHRS, CDR2 YFSETQ. The CDR3 length is 13 residues. The CDR3 DNA sequence: TGCGCCAGCAGCTTGGAGTGGACTAATGAGCAGTACTTC. It encodes CASSLEWTNEQYF.

This clonotype was counted between two and nine times. Little can be read into the size of this beta chain, an off-target read in a library designed for alpha chains. The genes are TRBV4-1 and TRBJ2-1, with TRBD2 matching 7 bases. CDR3 length equals 14 residues. With V trimmed by 5 bases and J by 7 bases, 8 bases remained unmatched. Germline V gene data show CDR1 as MGHRA and CDR2 as YSYEKL. DNA of the CDR3: TGCGCCAGCAGCGTCTGGGGGGGGAGTAATGAGCAGTTCTTC. Amino acids: CASSVWGGSNEQFF.

This clonotype was observed a handful of times. In a library made to pick up alpha chains, this beta chain is a stray read with a size that means little. Here the CDR3 DNA reads TGTGCCAGCAGCCAGAGGGGACAGAGTTTTTATGGCTACACCTTC. This codes for CASSQRGQSFYGYTF. The rearrangement uses TRBV7-2 and TRBJ1-2; TRBD1 agrees at 7 bases. The V segment lost 5 bases and the J segment 5 bases; nucleotides outside the gene matches: 11. The CDR3 extends over 15 amino acids. Germline values: CDR1 SGHTA, CDR2 FQGNSA.

This clonotype turned up a few times. Since it is a stray read in a library aimed at alpha chains, this beta chain has a size that is not meaningful. The chain couples TRBV12-3 or TRBV12-4 to TRBJ2-2, with D unclear. V lost 7 bases and J 5 bases, leaving 5 bases between the germline ends. The CDR3 consists of 11 residues. CDR3 amino acids: CASTTTGELFF. Here the CDR3 DNA reads TGTGCCAGCACTACGACCGGGGAGCTGTTTTTT.

This clonotype was found many times. This beta chain is a stray sequence in a library constructed for alpha chains; its clone size is not meaningful. The J gene is TRBJ2-3, the V gene TRBV9, with D possibly being TRBD2 (5 bases). Trimming pared 0 bases from V and 0 bases from J, leaving 11 bases between. This CDR3 has 16 residues. Germline CDR1 SGDLS, CDR2 YYNGEE. The CDR3 DNA sequence: TGTGCCAGCAGCGTAGGGAGCGGAGCTAGCACAGATACGCAGTATTTT. Encoded protein: CASSVGSGASTDTQYF. The entire variable domain, with the rest obtained from reference TRBV9 and TRBJ2-3, is as follows: DSGVTQTPKHLITATGQRVTLRCSPRSGDLSVYWYQQSLDQGLQFLIQYYNGEERAKGNILERFSAQQFPDLHSELNLSSLELGDSALYFCASSVGSGASTDTQYFGPGTRLTVL.

In its sample, this clonotype was seen many times. The size of this beta chain means little, since it is a stray read in a library made for alpha chains. CDR3 nucleotide sequence: TGTGCCAGGGACGGCGGAACAAGCACAGATACGCAGTATTTT. Its translation is CARDGGTSTDTQYF. The chain employs TRBV30 and TRBJ2-3; D may be TRBD1 or TRBD2 (5 bases each). Germline V gene data show CDR1 as GTSNPN and CDR2 as SVGIG (reference sequence). Trimming stripped 8 bases from V and 0 bases from J, with 15 bases between. The CDR3 is made up of 14 amino acids. The full variable domain, in which reference TRBV30 and TRBJ2-3 provide the parts outside the CDR3, is SQTIHQWPATLVQPVGSPLSLECTVEGTSNPNLYWYRQAAGRGLQLLFYSVGIGQISSEVPQNLSASRPQDRQFILSSKKLLLSDSGFYLCARDGGTSTDTQYFGPGTRLTVL.

In this sample, this clonotype turned up a few times. This beta chain represents an off-target read in a library built for alpha chains; its size is of limited meaning. This chain links TRBV14 with TRBJ2-1; D call uncertain. The CDR3 has 13 residues. The ends were cut back, 0 bases at V and 9 bases at J, with 9 bases in the middle. Germline CDR1 SGHDN, CDR2 FVKESK. CDR3 DNA sequence: TGTGCCAGCAGCCAAGAGTTACGGAGTGAGCAGTTCTTC. This gives the protein CASSQELRSEQFF.

This clonotype was recorded many times. The library was built for alpha chains, so this beta chain is an off-target read and its size means little. This chain links TRBV5-5 with TRBJ2-5; D gene ambiguous. The germline CDR1 and CDR2 sequences are SGHKS and YYEKEE (reference sequence). Trimming took off 0 bases at V and 1 base at J, with 4 bases between the two ends. CDR3 length: 13 residues. CDR3 region: CASSLAAQETQYF. The CDR3 bases are TGTGCCAGCAGCTTGGCCGCCCAAGAGACCCAGTACTTC.

A remark on this clonotype: Found in a library prepared for alpha chains, this beta chain is an off-target read, and its abundance has little meaning. The chain carries TRBV20-1 and TRBJ2-4, with TRBD1 matching 9 bases. The J segment lost 2 bases and the V segment lost 3 bases, leaving 8 bases of the junction unmatched. The CDR3 consists of 16 residues. CDR1 and CDR2 from the germline V gene are DFQATT and SNEGSKA (reference sequence). The CDR3 DNA follows: TGCAGTGCTAGCCGCCCGGGACAGGGCCCCAAAAACATTCAGTACTTC. As protein: CSASRPGQGPKNIQYF.

At least ten counts were recorded for this clonotype. This beta chain is off target for a library built for alpha chains, so its abundance means little. The chain carries TRBV3-1 and TRBJ2-3, with a weak D call TRBD2 (5 bases). The CDR3 runs to 13 residues. Trimming left V 3 bases short and J 9 bases short, with 13 bases between. Germline lookup yields CDR1 LGHDT and CDR2 YNNKEL (reference sequence). The CDR3 sequence is CASSHPGDYTQYF. The CDR3 coding sequence is TGTGCCAGCAGCCACCCAGGAGACTACACGCAGTATTTT.

Many counts were recorded for this clonotype. A library made for alpha chains picked up this beta chain off target, so its size means little. The chain recombines TRBV12-3 or TRBV12-4 with TRBJ2-3, with 7 nucleotides matching TRBD1. The CDR3 consists of 15 residues. Unmatched junction bases numbered 6, after V lost 6 bases and J lost 0 bases. For the CDR3, the DNA is TGTGCCAGCAGCCCTTGGACAGGTAGCACAGATACGCAGTATTTT. Translated: CASSPWTGSTDTQYF.

This clonotype was counted at least ten times. This beta chain is a stray read from a library made for alpha chains; its abundance is not meaningful. V and J are TRBV30 and TRBJ2-7; the D gene is possibly TRBD2 (6 bases). Trimming removed 0 bases at V and 4 bases at J, with 7 bases between. The length of the CDR3 is 12 residues. CDR1 and CDR2 (germline): GTSNPN, SVGIG (reference sequence). This chain's CDR3 is CAWSVGGYEQYF. CDR3 nucleotide sequence: TGTGCCTGGAGTGTTGGGGGGTACGAGCAGTACTTC.

This clonotype was observed many times. The library was built for alpha chains, so this beta chain is an off-target read and its size means little. The chain joins TRBV27 to TRBJ2-7; D perhaps matches TRBD2 (5 bases). Trimming took 5 bases from V and 5 from J, leaving 16 bases between them. Germline V gene sequence: CDR1 MNHEY, CDR2 SMNVEV (reference sequence). This CDR3 has 14 amino acids. The CDR3 nucleotides read TGTGCCAGCAGTCCATCGACCCACGGGGACGAGCAGTACTTC. Its translation is CASSPSTHGDEQYF.

This clonotype was found many times. This beta chain turned up in a library designed for alpha chains; as an off-target read, its abundance says little. The V gene is TRBV5-1, the J gene TRBJ2-3, with D maybe TRBD1 (5 bases). Per germline, CDR1 SGHRS and CDR2 YFSETQ. V was clipped by 4 bases and J by 0 bases, with 15 bases between them. This CDR3 is built from 16 residues. The CDR3 sequence is CASSPGHPASTDTQYF. The CDR3, as DNA: TGCGCCAGCAGCCCCGGACATCCGGCTAGCACAGATACGCAGTATTTT. The variable domain in full, completed from reference TRBV5-1 and TRBJ2-3, reads KAGVTQTPRYLIKTRGQQVTLSCSPISGHRSVSWYQQTPGQGLQFLFEYFSETQRNKGNFPGRFSGRQFSNSRSEMNVSTLELGDSALYLCASSPGHPASTDTQYFGPGTRLTVL.

This clonotype was counted at least ten times. This beta chain was picked up by a library intended for alpha chains and is off target, so its count carries little meaning. This sequence joins TRBV6-1 and TRBJ1-5, with 9 bases matching TRBD1. V shed 4 bases and J 6 bases; nucleotides not matched to a gene: 10. The CDR3 is 16 amino acids. CDR1 is MNHNS and CDR2 is SASEGT in the germline V gene. CDR3 in DNA: TGTGCCAGCAGTGTTCTACCGGGACAGGGTAGTCAGCCCCAGCATTTT. Protein product: CASSVLPGQGSQPQHF.